A single sample gave rise to the 3 T cell receptor beta chains below, sequenced in a study of blood T cell repertoires in COVID-19. This table comes from immunoSEQ multiplex PCR, and its TCRdb copy is limited to in-frame clones, with some not included. The sample shows over 9,000 clones, 80% of them seen only once. The sequenced sample consisted of peripheral blood. Receptor source: a man in his 70s with active COVID-19.

The chain recombines TRBV19 with TRBJ2-3, with TRBD1 matching 8 bases. Trimming removed 11 bases from V and 0 bases from J; junction bases left unmatched: 13. Germline V gives CDR1 LNHDA, CDR2 SQIVND (reference sequence). The CDR3 is 16 amino acids. CDR3 in DNA: TGTGCCTCTCGGTACAGGGGGTTCACTAGCACAGATACGCAGTATTTT. It is translated as CASRYRGFTSTDTQYF. The whole variable domain, filled in from reference TRBV19 and TRBJ2-3, reads DGGITQSPKYLFRKEGQNVTLSCEQNLNHDAMYWYRQDPGQGLRLIYYSQIVNDFQKGDIAEGYSVSREKKESFPLTVTSAQKNPTAFYLCASRYRGFTSTDTQYFGPGTRLTVL.

V and J are TRBV9 and TRBJ2-3; D possibly corresponds to TRBD2 (5 bases). CDR1 is SGDLS and CDR2 is YYNGEE in the germline V gene. V was clipped by 2 bases and J by 1 base, with 11 bases between them. This CDR3 spans 15 amino acids. The CDR3 DNA follows: TGTGCCAGCAGCGTGGGGAGCGGAGGCACAGATACGCAGTATTTT. Translation: CASSVGSGGTDTQYF.

The chain is built from TRBV5-4 and TRBJ2-3; the match to TRBD2 covers 10 bases. Germline values: CDR1 SGHNT, CDR2 YYREEE (reference sequence). There are 16 residues in the CDR3. The V segment lost 5 bases and the J segment 5 bases; nucleotides outside the gene matches: 11. CDR3 sequence: CASSRTSGVEGDTQYF. In DNA, the CDR3 is TGTGCCAGCAGTCGGACTAGCGGAGTCGAAGGAGATACGCAGTATTTT.